This TCR beta chain was documented in a study of T cells in Graves' hyperthyroidism and ophthalmopathy. Hyperthyroidism in the patients, aged 18 to 65, was newly diagnosed and under 2 months in duration. The study left out patients who had uncontrolled infection, other autoimmune disease, pregnancy or lactation. Fresh peripheral blood, approximately 10 ml, yielded the PBMCs. Germline lookup yields CDR1 LNHNV and CDR2 YYDKDF (reference sequence). The V and J ends lost 4 bases and 0 bases, in that order; junction bases with no gene match: 5. This CDR3 has 17 residues. What was amplified from RNA transcripts were TCR beta CDR3 regions. The HTBI set primed first-round TCR CDR3 RT-PCR. TCRdb re-called the multiplex PCR reads through MiXCR, storing one row per CDR3 protein. The table has approximately 720,000 distinct CDR3 sequences, under 20% seen once.

The receptor was isolated from a woman in her forties or fifties with Graves' hyperthyroidism that later progressed to Graves' ophthalmopathy. This rearrangement joins TRBV15 to TRBJ2-3; 12 bases match TRBD2. Sequences were obtained from blood. The CDR3 region is CATSTLGLAGSTDTQYF. The DNA for the CDR3 is TGTGCCACCAGCACATTAGGACTAGCGGGGAGCACAGATACGCAGTATTTT.